This entry lists 30 T cell receptor beta chains sequenced from one sample in a study of T cell changes during pregnancy in multiple sclerosis. Sequencing used immunoSEQ multiplex PCR; TCRdb keeps in-frame clones, though not all of them. The sample yields about 68,000 clones, about nine tenths seen once. This sample comprised peripheral blood, obtained after pregnancy. The source of these receptors is a female donor in good health, enrolled as a control in a pregnancy study.

V usage is TRBV10-3 and J usage is TRBJ2-7; possibly TRBD1 for D (5 bases). V was trimmed by 4 bases and J by 5 bases, leaving 12 bases between them. The CDR3 has 13 amino acids. The V gene's germline CDR1 is ENHRY and CDR2 SYGVKD. The CDR3 bases are TGTGCCATCAGTGTCCAGGGCTTAGACGAGCAGTACTTC. Protein sequence: CAISVQGLDEQYF.

The chain joins TRBV7-9 to TRBJ1-5; TRBD1 might be the D (5 bases). V gave up 5 bases and J gave up 7 bases, with 12 bases separating them. The CDR3 has 13 amino acids. CDR1 and CDR2 from the germline V gene are SEHNR and FQNEAQ (reference sequence). Here the CDR3 DNA reads TGTGCCAGCAGCCTTTTGGGGGGGCAGCCCCAGCATTTT. This codes for CASSLLGGQPQHF.

The gene calls are TRBV28 and TRBJ1-1, with D unclear. CDR3 length equals 14 residues. Trimming left V 6 bases short and J 8 bases short, with 19 bases between. The germline V gene encodes CDR1 MDHEN and CDR2 SYDVKM. CDR3 bases: TGTGCCAGCAGGGGGTTGGAGGAGGCTTTGGAAGCTTTCTTT. Its translation is CASRGLEEALEAFF.

The chain is built from TRBV30 and TRBJ1-1; 8 bases fit TRBD1. The trim removed 5 bases at V and 10 bases at J, leaving 6 bases unmatched. The germline V gene encodes CDR1 GTSNPN and CDR2 SVGIG (reference sequence). The CDR3 runs to 11 residues. The CDR3 loop reads CAWSQGAGAFF. DNA for the CDR3: TGTGCCTGGTCCCAGGGGGCCGGAGCTTTCTTT.

J is TRBJ2-7 and V is TRBV13; possible D gene TRBD1, 5 bases. Germline V lookup: CDR1 PRHDT, CDR2 FYEKMQ (reference sequence). The CDR3 has 15 amino acids. V lost 7 bases, J lost 7 bases, and 23 bases lay in between. The CDR3 loop is CASITRPGPPSEQYF. The CDR3 coding sequence is TGTGCCAGCATCACGAGGCCAGGGCCTCCAAGTGAGCAGTACTTC. Supplemented by reference TRBV13 and TRBJ2-7, the full variable domain reads AAGVIQSPRHLIKEKRETATLKCYPIPRHDTVYWYQQGPGQDPQFLISFYEKMQSDKGSIPDRFSAQQFSDYHSELNMSSLELGDSALYFCASITRPGPPSEQYFGPGTRLTVT.

The CDR3 DNA sequence: TGTGCCAGCAGTGAGGGGACAGGGTCCTACGAGCAGTACTTC. It specifies CASSEGTGSYEQYF. The V and J genes are TRBV2 and TRBJ2-7; the match to TRBD1 covers 9 bases. V gave up 3 bases and J gave up 1 base; unmatched junction bases: 1. CDR1 and CDR2 from the germline V gene are SNHLY and FYNNEI. CDR3 length equals 14 residues.

This clone was observed a handful of times. This chain links TRBV9 with TRBJ1-3; TRBD1 is a possible D gene (5 bases). Germline V lookup: CDR1 SGDLS, CDR2 YYNGEE. This CDR3 is 17 amino acids long. Trimming took off 3 bases at V and 0 bases at J, with 16 bases between the two ends. CDR3 protein: CASSAFEQVFSGNTIYF. The CDR3 bases are TGTGCCAGCAGCGCCTTCGAACAGGTTTTCTCTGGAAACACCATATATTTT.

J is TRBJ1-1 and V is TRBV11-2; D possibly corresponds to TRBD1 (5 bases). The V end lost 5 bases, the J end lost 9 bases, and 22 bases lay between the germline ends. Germline CDR1 reads SGHAT; CDR2 reads FQNNGV. There are 15 residues in the CDR3. The CDR3 coding sequence is TGTGCCAGCAGCCCCGGTTTGTTAGGGGTTGCCCAAGCTTTCTTT. Residues: CASSPGLLGVAQAFF.

The chain couples TRBV7-9 to TRBJ2-1, with 11 bases lining up with TRBD2. Germline V CDR1 and CDR2: SEHNR, FQNEAQ (reference sequence). V shed 1 base, J shed 0 bases, and the junction held 5 bases outside the gene matches. CDR3 length equals 18 residues. The DNA for the CDR3 is TGTGCCAGCAGCTTAGGAGCTAGCGGGGGGAGCTCCTACAATGAGCAGTTCTTC. Translated, it gives CASSLGASGGSSYNEQFF.

The chain carries TRBV30 and TRBJ1-4, with D uncertain. The germline gives CDR1 GTSNPN, CDR2 SVGIG (reference sequence). The CDR3 totals 14 residues. V lost 4 bases and J 0 bases, leaving 9 bases between the germline ends. DNA of the CDR3: TGTGCCTGGAAAACTAGTGCAACTAATGAAAAACTGTTTTTT. Amino acid sequence: CAWKTSATNEKLFF.

V gene TRBV20-1 combines with J gene TRBJ2-7; D gene uncertain. V was clipped by 7 bases and J by 3 bases, with 10 bases between them. Germline V gives CDR1 DFQATT, CDR2 SNEGSKA (reference sequence). This CDR3 has 11 amino acids. As DNA, the CDR3 is TGCAGTGTTCCAGACAACTACGAGCAGTACTTC. This sequence encodes CSVPDNYEQYF.

This clone came up a few times. This chain links TRBV6-1 with TRBJ2-2, with 7 nucleotides matching TRBD2. J was trimmed by 7 bases and V by 1 base; bases with no gene match: 6. In germline, CDR1 is MNHNS, CDR2 SASEGT. CDR3 size: 15 residues. CDR3 DNA: TGTGCCAGCAGTGAAGAGGGAGGGGCGGGCGGGGAGCTGTTTTTT. Translated, it gives CASSEEGGAGGELFF.

The rearrangement uses TRBV5-4 and TRBJ2-3, with TRBD2 matching 7 bases. Germline V gene lookup returns CDR1 SGHNT and CDR2 YYREEE (reference sequence). V trimming: 1 base; J trimming: 5 bases; junction bases outside the gene matches: 10. The CDR3 totals 16 residues. The CDR3 protein is CASSLRVAGVEDTQYF. The CDR3 DNA follows: TGTGCCAGCAGCTTGAGGGTCGCGGGAGTGGAAGATACGCAGTATTTT. Using reference TRBV5-4 and TRBJ2-3 for the parts outside the CDR3, the full variable domain is ETGVTQSPTHLIKTRGQQVTLRCSSQSGHNTVSWYQQALGQGPQFIFQYYREEENGRGNFPPRFSGLQFPNYSSELNVNALELDDSALYLCASSLRVAGVEDTQYFGPGTRLTVL.

The rearrangement joins TRBV10-3 to TRBJ1-2, with a weak D call TRBD1 (5 bases). V was shortened by 5 bases and J by 4 bases, with 14 bases between the two germline ends. There are 14 residues in the CDR3. Germline V gene sequence: CDR1 ENHRY, CDR2 SYGVKD. The CDR3 loop reads CAISPGTNSYGYTF. The CDR3 DNA is TGTGCCATCAGTCCCGGGACTAATTCCTATGGCTACACCTTC.

As for this clone: The sample carries other DNA sequences with the same CDR3. The V gene is TRBV7-2, the J gene TRBJ2-1; D gene uncertain. The CDR3 length is 13 residues. Trimming stripped 0 bases from V and 4 bases from J, with 4 bases between. Germline-derived CDR1 and CDR2 are SGHTA and FQGNSA. This CDR3 is CASSLASYNEQFF. DNA of the CDR3: TGTGCCAGCAGCTTAGCGTCGTACAATGAGCAGTTCTTC.

The chain employs TRBV4-1 and TRBJ2-7; the match to TRBD1 covers 7 bases. The CDR3 consists of 16 residues. Germline CDR1 reads MGHRA; CDR2 reads YSYEKL. V lost 4 bases to trimming and J lost 0 bases; unmatched junction nucleotides: 9. The CDR3 sequence: CASSLESGQPSYEQYF. DNA for the CDR3: TGCGCCAGCAGCCTGGAATCGGGACAGCCCTCCTACGAGCAGTACTTC.

With regard to this clone: This CDR3 is also generated by other DNA sequences in the sample. The genes are TRBV6-4 and TRBJ2-3; 7 bases map to TRBD2. The CDR3 sequence is 15 residues long. V shed 3 bases, J shed 0 bases, and the junction held 3 bases outside the gene matches. Germline V gene sequence: CDR1 MRHNA, CDR2 SNTAGT. The CDR3 sequence is CASSESSGSTDTQYF. CDR3 nucleotide sequence: TGTGCCAGCAGTGAGTCTAGCGGAAGCACAGATACGCAGTATTTT.

The chain couples TRBV21-1 to TRBJ2-5; the D call of TRBD2 is as the table states it, not checked on the DNA. TRBV21-1 is an annotated pseudogene. The CDR3 consists of 18 residues. The CDR3 reads CASSTTGTSRKIQETQYF. The CDR3 DNA reads as TGTGCCAGCAGTACGACTGGGACTAGCAGAAAAATCCAAGAGACCCAGTACTTC.

The rearrangement links TRBV2 to TRBJ2-1; 9 positions match TRBD2. Trimming took 7 bases from V and 8 from J; bases not matched to a gene: 6. The CDR3 length is 13 residues. The V gene's germline CDR1 is SNHLY and CDR2 FYNNEI. DNA for the CDR3: TGTGCCAGCAAAGGCGGGGGGGCCCATGAGCAGTTCTTC. Protein: CASKGGGAHEQFF.

V and J are TRBV19 and TRBJ1-5; no clear D. V lost 10 bases, J lost 3 bases, and 10 bases lay in between. This CDR3 region has 12 residues. Germline CDR1 LNHDA, CDR2 SQIVND (reference sequence). The CDR3 bases are TGTGCCACAAGAAGCTTCAATCAGCCCCAGCATTTT. Translating it yields CATRSFNQPQHF.

J is TRBJ1-3 and V is TRBV28; 10 bases fit TRBD1. Trimming took 4 bases from V and 4 from J; bases not matched to a gene: 10. Germline values: CDR1 MDHEN, CDR2 SYDVKM. CDR3 length equals 17 residues. CDR3 loop: CASSSPRQGARGNTIYF. In nucleotides, the CDR3 is TGTGCCAGCAGTTCCCCAAGACAGGGGGCGCGAGGAAACACCATATATTTT.

V usage is TRBV6-5 and J usage is TRBJ2-1; D is undetermined. With 0 bases removed from V and 9 bases from J, the gap between germline ends came to 12 bases. This CDR3 is built from 14 residues. Germline V gene lookup returns CDR1 MNHEY and CDR2 SVGAGI. As DNA, the CDR3 is TGTGCCAGCAGTTACTCGATCCGGGTGGGTGAGCAGTTCTTC. Encoded protein: CASSYSIRVGEQFF.

This clone was counted a single time. The CDR3 sequence is CASSSGSSTGDNEQFF. As DNA, the CDR3 is TGTGCCAGCAGCTCCGGGTCCAGTACGGGAGACAATGAGCAGTTCTTC. The chain uses TRBV7-9 and TRBJ2-1, with D possibly being TRBD2 (6 bases). Trimming cost V 4 bases and J 5 bases, with 18 bases left between them. There are 16 residues in the CDR3. Looked up from germline, CDR1 is SEHNR and CDR2 is FQNEAQ (reference sequence).

The rearrangement links TRBV16 to TRBJ2-1, with 10 bases identical to TRBD1. This CDR3 spans 14 amino acids. Germline CDR1 is KGHSY and CDR2 is FQNENV. Unmatched junction bases numbered 2, after V lost 5 bases and J lost 4 bases. In DNA, the CDR3 is TGTGCCAGCAGCAGGGACAGGGGATACAATGAGCAGTTCTTC. The encoded protein is CASSRDRGYNEQFF. Using reference TRBV16 and TRBJ2-1 for the parts outside the CDR3, the full variable domain is GEEVAQTPKHLVRGEGQKAKLYCAPIKGHSYVFWYQQVLKNEFKFLISFQNENVFDETGMPKERFSAKCLPNSPCSLEIQATKLEDSAVYFCASSRDRGYNEQFFGPGTRLTVL.

The chain joins TRBV5-5 to TRBJ1-5; 10 bases map to TRBD1. The CDR3 totals 14 residues. Germline lookup yields CDR1 SGHKS and CDR2 YYEKEE (reference sequence). The V and J ends lost 4 bases and 6 bases, in that order; junction bases with no gene match: 4. The CDR3 coding sequence is TGTGCCAGCAGCCCGACAGGGGGCGTTCAGCCCCAGCATTTT. The encoded protein is CASSPTGGVQPQHF.

The sample holds one count of this clone. The J gene is TRBJ1-2, the V gene TRBV28; possible D gene TRBD1, 6 bases. Germline V gene data show CDR1 as MDHEN and CDR2 as SYDVKM. There are 14 residues in the CDR3. V lost 3 bases, J lost 2 bases, and 10 bases lay in between. The CDR3 nucleotides read TGTGCCAGCAGTTTTCTGGGGGCGAACTATGGCTACACCTTC. Amino acids: CASSFLGANYGYTF.

The chain employs TRBV27 and TRBJ2-7; TRBD2 aligns across 10 bases. The CDR3 is made up of 15 amino acids. Germline CDR1 and CDR2: MNHEY and SMNVEV (reference sequence). V shed 3 bases, J shed 2 bases, and the junction held 4 bases outside the gene matches. CDR3 in amino acids: CASSLTSGLTYEQYF. In DNA form, the CDR3 reads TGTGCCAGCAGTTTGACTAGCGGGTTAACCTACGAGCAGTACTTC.

The CDR3 DNA is TGTGCCAGTAGTACAGGGGGGCAATTAAATTCACCCCTCCACTTT. This sequence encodes CASSTGGQLNSPLHF. The V call is TRBV19, the J call TRBJ1-6; 7 bases align to TRBD1. CDR1 and CDR2 from the germline V gene are LNHDA and SQIVND (reference sequence). J was trimmed by 7 bases and V by 4 bases; bases with no gene match: 7. The length of the CDR3 is 15 residues.

This clone was detected only once. Distinct nucleotide sequences in the sample also encode this CDR3. The chain employs TRBV28 and TRBJ1-3, with D possibly matching TRBD1 (5 bases). The length of the CDR3 is 15 residues. V gave up 1 base and J gave up 1 base, with 8 bases separating them. Germline V gives CDR1 MDHEN, CDR2 SYDVKM. CDR3 amino acids: CASSLSGGSGNTIYF. CDR3 DNA: TGTGCCAGCAGTTTATCGGGGGGGTCTGGAAACACCATATATTTT.

This rearrangement joins TRBV6-5 to TRBJ2-7, with 8 nucleotides matching TRBD2. This CDR3 comprises 15 residues. Trimming removed 9 bases from V and 5 bases from J; junction bases left unmatched: 15. CDR1 MNHEY and CDR2 SVGAGI come from the germline V gene. CDR3 sequence (DNA): TGTGCCAGGACCCCGGGGGGGGTTTATATCCACGAGCAGTACTTC. Its protein is CARTPGGVYIHEQYF.